One sample yielded the 27 T cell receptor beta chains listed below, sequenced in a study of T cell changes during pregnancy in multiple sclerosis. The data were produced by immunoSEQ multiplex PCR, yet TCRdb's version contains in-frame clones alone and is incomplete. The sample lists over 45,000 clones; around 92% were seen once. The starting material was CD4+ T cells from peripheral blood mononuclear cells, obtained after pregnancy. These receptors were collected from a female donor with multiple sclerosis, enrolled in a pregnancy study.

The chain uses TRBV2 and TRBJ2-1; D remains ambiguous. In germline, CDR1 is SNHLY, CDR2 FYNNEI. Trimming shortened V by 4 bases and J by 5 bases, and 6 bases separated the two germline ends. CDR3 length: 12 residues. For the CDR3, the DNA is TGTGCCAGCAGTGGACTTGACAATGAGCAGTTCTTC. Translating gives CASSGLDNEQFF.

In its sample, this clone was seen once. The rearrangement links TRBV4-3 to TRBJ2-1, with 14 bases fitting TRBD2. The CDR3 contains 18 residues. The germline V gene encodes CDR1 LGHNA and CDR2 YSLEER. With 0 bases clipped from V and 8 bases from J, the junction kept 9 bases outside the gene matches. CDR3 residues: CASSQDLGTSGSPHEQFF. The CDR3 bases are TGCGCCAGCAGCCAAGATCTTGGGACTAGCGGGAGCCCCCATGAGCAGTTCTTC.

The chain combines TRBV6-6 with TRBJ1-1; 8 bases agree with TRBD1. This CDR3 contains 14 residues. J gave up 4 bases and V 6 bases, and 7 bases lay outside the gene matches. Germline V gene lookup returns CDR1 MNHNY and CDR2 SVGAGI (reference sequence). CDR3 coding DNA: TGTGCCAGCAGACGACAGGGGTTGAGCACTGAAGCTTTCTTT. Residues: CASRRQGLSTEAFF.

The chain links TRBV28 to TRBJ1-1; D is possibly TRBD1 (5 bases). CDR1 and CDR2 from the germline V gene are MDHEN and SYDVKM. V was clipped by 2 bases and J by 6 bases, with 13 bases between them. CDR3 length equals 14 residues. This CDR3 reads CASSLTRDLAEAFF. The CDR3 bases are TGTGCCAGCAGTTTAACCAGGGATTTGGCTGAAGCTTTCTTT.

In its sample, this clone was seen once. J is TRBJ2-1 and V is TRBV6-1; 7 positions agree with TRBD2. The CDR3 covers 17 residues. Trimming removed 4 bases from V and 8 bases from J; junction bases left unmatched: 17. Germline V lookup: CDR1 MNHNS, CDR2 SASEGT. The CDR3 coding sequence is TGTGCCAGCAGTGGAAGGTGGGGCGGGAGCATGTGGGATGAGCAGTTCTTC. This gives the protein CASSGRWGGSMWDEQFF.

A single count supports this clone. V gene TRBV25-1 combines with J gene TRBJ2-3, with TRBD2 identical over 10 bases. CDR3 length: 18 amino acids. V trimming: 4 bases; J trimming: 0 bases; junction bases outside the gene matches: 10. Germline V gene data show CDR1 as MGHDK and CDR2 as SYGVNS. Here the CDR3 reads CASSAARLAGASTDTQYF. CDR3 bases: TGTGCCAGCAGTGCCGCCCGGCTAGCGGGAGCTAGCACAGATACGCAGTATTTT.

The rearrangement links TRBV6-4 to TRBJ1-6; the D is unclear. Trimming shortened V by 0 bases and J by 7 bases, and 16 bases separated the two germline ends. The length of the CDR3 is 17 residues. Germline V gene data show CDR1 as MRHNA and CDR2 as SNTAGT. CDR3 loop: CASSDSGWEVHNSPLHF. For the CDR3, the DNA is TGTGCCAGCAGTGACTCAGGGTGGGAGGTGCACAATTCACCCCTCCACTTT.

The chain is built from TRBV6-6 and TRBJ1-3; TRBD1 aligns across 7 bases. This CDR3 is 14 amino acids long. CDR1 and CDR2 (germline): MNHNY, SVGAGI (reference sequence). Trimming at V came to 4 bases and at J to 1 base, leaving 1 base not matched to a gene. CDR3 sequence (DNA): TGTGCCAGCAGTTCGGGACAGTCTGGAAACACCATATATTTT. This gives the protein CASSSGQSGNTIYF.

CDR3 in amino acids: CASTAGLAGSSSTDTQYF. The CDR3 DNA sequence: TGTGCCAGCACCGCGGGACTAGCGGGCTCTTCTAGCACAGATACGCAGTATTTT. This chain uses TRBV11-2 with TRBJ2-3; TRBD2 matches 12 bases. The CDR3 sequence is 18 residues long. V dropped 7 bases and J dropped 0; count of bases not matched to a gene: 11. Germline V gene data show CDR1 as SGHAT and CDR2 as FQNNGV.

V is TRBV5-4 and J is TRBJ1-1, with D unresolved. The germline V gene has CDR1 SGHNT and CDR2 YYREEE (reference sequence). V was cut by 2 bases and J by 1 base, with 9 bases left in between. CDR3 size: 14 residues. For the CDR3, the DNA is TGTGCCAGCAGCTTAGAACAGAGGAACACTGAAGCTTTCTTT. Translation gives CASSLEQRNTEAFF.

The CDR3 bases are TGTGCCTGGAGTGCGGAGAACTATGGCTACACCTTC. Protein: CAWSAENYGYTF. The chain uses TRBV30 and TRBJ1-2; D is unresolved. The CDR3 is made up of 12 amino acids. Germline-derived CDR1 and CDR2 are GTSNPN and SVGIG (reference sequence). The germline V and J ends were trimmed by 1 base and 2 bases, with 5 bases remaining between them.

This clone was recorded only once. The rearrangement uses TRBV7-8 and TRBJ1-2; 7 positions match TRBD1. The CDR3 runs to 15 residues. J lost 2 bases, V lost 5 bases, and 8 bases had no gene match. Germline CDR1 and CDR2: SGHVS and FQNEAQ. CDR3 DNA: TGTGCCAGCAGCCCCCGACAGGGACTGAACTATGGCTACACCTTC. It translates to CASSPRQGLNYGYTF.

The chain employs TRBV16 and TRBJ2-3; D ambiguous. The CDR3 is 13 residues long. The germline V gene has CDR1 KGHSY and CDR2 FQNENV. The germline V and J ends were trimmed by 3 bases and 8 bases, with 12 bases remaining between them. The CDR3 DNA sequence: TGTGCCAGCAGCCAGGGCGCAGGATTTACGCAGTATTTT. This sequence encodes CASSQGAGFTQYF.

The CDR3 spells CASSRPAGEQYF. CDR3 DNA sequence: TGTGCCAGCAGCCGTCCGGCAGGCGAGCAGTACTTC. The rearrangement joins TRBV7-2 to TRBJ2-7, with D unresolved. The CDR3 runs 12 residues. V dropped 5 bases and J dropped 6 bases, with 11 bases sitting between them. In germline, CDR1 is SGHTA, CDR2 FQGNSA.

The gene calls are TRBV6-5 and TRBJ2-7, with no clear D. The V gene lost 4 bases and the J gene lost 2 bases, with 12 bases spanning the gap. The CDR3 is 14 residues long. Germline CDR1 MNHEY, CDR2 SVGAGI. CDR3: CASSLSSSAYEQYF. Here the CDR3 DNA reads TGTGCCAGCAGTTTATCCTCTTCAGCCTACGAGCAGTACTTC.

The sample holds one count of this clone. The chain combines TRBV30 with TRBJ2-7, with D perhaps TRBD2 (5 bases). This CDR3 contains 13 residues. V lost 0 bases, J lost 2 bases, and 8 bases lay in between. CDR1 and CDR2 from the germline V gene are GTSNPN and SVGIG (reference sequence). The CDR3 nucleotides are TGTGCCTGGAGTGTACCCGGGACCTACGAGCAGTACTTC. Translation: CAWSVPGTYEQYF.

This chain joins TRBV4-1 and TRBJ1-2; D may be TRBD1 (6 bases). V was cut by 0 bases and J by 5 bases, with 7 bases left in between. The CDR3 spans 13 residues. From germline, CDR1 is MGHRA and CDR2 YSYEKL. CDR3 sequence: CASSQDGQYGYTF. Here the CDR3 DNA reads TGCGCCAGCAGCCAAGATGGACAGTATGGCTACACCTTC.

The table lists this clone with a count of one. The chain employs TRBV30 and TRBJ2-3, with 7 bases fitting TRBD2. The CDR3 has 15 amino acids. After removal of 0 bases from V and 6 bases from J, the junction contained 9 bases not matched to a gene. Germline V gene data show CDR1 as GTSNPN and CDR2 as SVGIG (reference sequence). CDR3 residues: CAWSVPPSGADTQYF. The CDR3 DNA sequence: TGTGCCTGGAGTGTACCGCCTAGCGGAGCTGATACGCAGTATTTT. Supplemented by reference TRBV30 and TRBJ2-3, the full variable domain reads SQTIHQWPATLVQPVGSPLSLECTVEGTSNPNLYWYRQAAGRGLQLLFYSVGIGQISSEVPQNLSASRPQDRQFILSSKKLLLSDSGFYLCAWSVPPSGADTQYFGPGTRLTVL.

The V gene is TRBV2, the J gene TRBJ2-2; 7 nucleotides line up with TRBD2. CDR1 SNHLY and CDR2 FYNNEI come from the germline V gene. The CDR3 is 15 residues long. After removal of 7 bases from V and 5 bases from J, the junction contained 10 bases not matched to a gene. The CDR3 is CASNRMVSGTGELFF. The DNA of the CDR3 is TGTGCCAGCAACCGGATGGTTAGCGGGACCGGGGAGCTGTTTTTT.

The J gene is TRBJ2-7, the V gene TRBV11-2; 10 bases agree with TRBD2. Germline V lookup: CDR1 SGHAT, CDR2 FQNNGV. J was trimmed by 3 bases and V by 1 base; bases with no gene match: 6. CDR3 length equals 16 residues. CDR3 in amino acids: CASSLVGGTSDYEQYF. The CDR3 nucleotides are TGTGCCAGCAGCTTAGTAGGTGGGACTAGCGACTACGAGCAGTACTTC.

This chain links TRBV4-2 with TRBJ2-5, with 8 bases lining up with TRBD2. Germline CDR1 LGHNA, CDR2 YNFKEQ. The V segment lost 5 bases and the J segment 3 bases; nucleotides outside the gene matches: 14. The length of the CDR3 is 17 residues. CDR3 in amino acids: CASSKPESGSGKETQYF. CDR3 nucleotides: TGTGCCAGCAGCAAACCAGAGAGCGGGAGCGGTAAAGAGACCCAGTACTTC.

This chain connects TRBV27 to TRBJ1-4; possibly TRBD1 for D (5 bases). CDR3 length equals 14 residues. Germline lookup yields CDR1 MNHEY and CDR2 SMNVEV (reference sequence). V gave up 5 bases and J gave up 7 bases, with 14 bases separating them. The CDR3 nucleotides read TGTGCCAGCAGTAGGTCAGGGCTGAGTGAAAAACTGTTTTTT. Encoded protein: CASSRSGLSEKLFF. Full variable domain (remainder filled in from reference TRBV27 and TRBJ1-4): EAQVTQNPRYLITVTGKKLTVTCSQNMNHEYMSWYRQDPGLGLRQIYYSMNVEVTDKGDVPEGYKVSRKEKRNFPLILESPSPNQTSLYFCASSRSGLSEKLFFGSGTQLSVL.

This chain uses TRBV27 with TRBJ2-6, with TRBD1 as a possible D gene (6 bases). V lost 4 bases to trimming and J lost 2 bases, with 9 bases between them. Germline CDR1 and CDR2: MNHEY and SMNVEV (reference sequence). The CDR3 is made up of 15 amino acids. DNA of the CDR3: TGTGCCAGCAGTTCCAACAGGGCTGGGGCCAACGTCCTGACTTTC. Translated, it gives CASSSNRAGANVLTF.

The chain has TRBV29-1 and TRBJ1-1; 7 bases map to TRBD1. The V gene's germline CDR1 is SQVTM and CDR2 ANQGSEA. The CDR3 has 15 residues. The J segment lost 1 base and the V segment lost 3 bases, leaving 8 bases of the junction unmatched. Written as DNA, the CDR3 is TGCAGCGTTGAGATTGACAGGGTTAGGAACACTGAAGCTTTCTTT. Its protein is CSVEIDRVRNTEAFF.

The chain links TRBV12-5 to TRBJ1-5; D uncertain. The CDR3 sequence is 16 residues long. Looked up from germline, CDR1 is LGHNT and CDR2 is FRNRAP. Trimming removed 0 bases from V and 7 bases from J, with 16 bases in between. CDR3 residues: CASGLVLEGRSQPQHF. The CDR3 nucleotides read TGTGCTAGTGGTTTGGTACTGGAGGGTAGGTCGCAGCCCCAGCATTTT. The full variable domain, completed using reference TRBV12-5 and TRBJ1-5, is DARVTQTPRHKVTEMGQEVTMRCQPILGHNTVFWYRQTMMQGLELLAYFRNRAPLDDSGMPKDRFSAEMPDATLATLKIQPSEPRDSAVYFCASGLVLEGRSQPQHFGDGTRLSIL.

V usage is TRBV2 and J usage is TRBJ2-1; 7 bases match TRBD2. Trimming took 8 bases from V and 7 from J; bases not matched to a gene: 2. From germline, CDR1 is SNHLY and CDR2 FYNNEI. This CDR3 has 11 residues. DNA for the CDR3: TGTGCCAGCGCGGGGGTGAATGAGCAGTTCTTC. It translates to CASAGVNEQFF.

The chain is built from TRBV11-2 and TRBJ2-5; 7 bases align to TRBD2. V lost 3 bases and J lost 7; bases outside the gene matches: 11. This CDR3 contains 15 residues. In germline, CDR1 is SGHAT, CDR2 FQNNGV. CDR3 coding DNA: TGTGCCAGCAGCTTTGGGGGGGAGGGATCGGGGACCCAGTACTTC. It is translated as CASSFGGEGSGTQYF.